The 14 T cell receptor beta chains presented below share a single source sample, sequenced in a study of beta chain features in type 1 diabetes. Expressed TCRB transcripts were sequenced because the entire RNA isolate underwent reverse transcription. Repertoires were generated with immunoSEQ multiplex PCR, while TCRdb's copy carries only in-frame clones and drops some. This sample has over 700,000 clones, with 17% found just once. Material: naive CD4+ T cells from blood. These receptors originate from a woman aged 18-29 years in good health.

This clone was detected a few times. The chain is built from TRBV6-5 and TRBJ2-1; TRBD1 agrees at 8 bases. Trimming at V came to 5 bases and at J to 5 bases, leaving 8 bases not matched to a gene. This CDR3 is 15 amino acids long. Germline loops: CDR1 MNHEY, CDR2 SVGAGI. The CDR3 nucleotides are TGTGCCAGCAGTCCTCCCGGGACAGGAAACAATGAGCAGTTCTTC. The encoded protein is CASSPPGTGNNEQFF.

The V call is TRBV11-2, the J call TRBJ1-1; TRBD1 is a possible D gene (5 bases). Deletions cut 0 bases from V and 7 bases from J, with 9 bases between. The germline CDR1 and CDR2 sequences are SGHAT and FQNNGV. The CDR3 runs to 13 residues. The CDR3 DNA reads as TGTGCCAGCAGCTTAGAGAGGGACGGTGAAGCTTTCTTT. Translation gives CASSLERDGEAFF.

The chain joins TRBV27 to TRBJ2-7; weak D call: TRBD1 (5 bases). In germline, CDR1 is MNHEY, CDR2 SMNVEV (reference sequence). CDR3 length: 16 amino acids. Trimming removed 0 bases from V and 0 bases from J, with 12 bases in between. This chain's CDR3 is CASSLSVSGNSYEQYF. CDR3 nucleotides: TGTGCCAGCAGTTTATCGGTGTCAGGGAACTCCTACGAGCAGTACTTC.

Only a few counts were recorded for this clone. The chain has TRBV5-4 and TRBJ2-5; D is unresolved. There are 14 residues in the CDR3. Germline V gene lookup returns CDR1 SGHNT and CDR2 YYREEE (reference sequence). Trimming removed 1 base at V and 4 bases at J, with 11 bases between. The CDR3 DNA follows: TGTGCCAGCAGCTTGTCAGGTCCAACAGAGACCCAGTACTTC. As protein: CASSLSGPTETQYF. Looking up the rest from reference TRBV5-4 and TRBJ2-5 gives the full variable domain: ETGVTQSPTHLIKTRGQQVTLRCSSQSGHNTVSWYQQALGQGPQFIFQYYREEENGRGNFPPRFSGLQFPNYSSELNVNALELDDSALYLCASSLSGPTETQYFGPGTRLLVL.

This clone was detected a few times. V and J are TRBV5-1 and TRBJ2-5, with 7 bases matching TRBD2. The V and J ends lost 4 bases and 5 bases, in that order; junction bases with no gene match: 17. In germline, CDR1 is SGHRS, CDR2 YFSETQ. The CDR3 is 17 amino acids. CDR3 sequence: CASSHPRLAVLRETQYF. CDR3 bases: TGCGCCAGCAGCCATCCGAGACTAGCAGTCCTTCGGGAGACCCAGTACTTC.

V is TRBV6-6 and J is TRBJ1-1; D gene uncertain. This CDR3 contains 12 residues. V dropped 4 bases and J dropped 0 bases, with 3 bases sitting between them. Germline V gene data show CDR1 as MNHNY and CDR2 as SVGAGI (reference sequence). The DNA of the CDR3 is TGTGCCAGCAGTTCTATGAACACTGAAGCTTTCTTT. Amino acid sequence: CASSSMNTEAFF.

CDR3 residues: CSASGRGEQFF. CDR3 DNA sequence: TGCAGCGCTAGCGGGAGGGGCGAGCAGTTCTTC. The chain couples TRBV29-1 to TRBJ2-1; 12 nucleotides align to TRBD2. The CDR3 has 11 residues. The V and J ends lost 7 bases and 10 bases, in that order; junction bases with no gene match: 2. Germline CDR1 and CDR2: SQVTM and ANQGSEA.

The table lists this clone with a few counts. The CDR3 sequence: CASSATPSRQEAFF. In nucleotides, the CDR3 is TGTGCCAGCAGCGCCACCCCTTCTAGACAGGAAGCTTTCTTT. The gene calls are TRBV9 and TRBJ1-1; tentatively, D is TRBD1 (5 bases). Germline V gives CDR1 SGDLS, CDR2 YYNGEE. The V end was cut by 3 bases, the J end by 8 bases, with 17 bases between. CDR3 length: 14 amino acids.

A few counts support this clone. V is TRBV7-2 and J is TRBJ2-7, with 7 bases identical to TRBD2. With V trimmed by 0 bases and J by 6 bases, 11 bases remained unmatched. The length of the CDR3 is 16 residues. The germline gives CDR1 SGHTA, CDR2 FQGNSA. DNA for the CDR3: TGTGCCAGCAGCTTAGCGGGAGGGCTGATAACTGGCGAGCAGTACTTC. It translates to CASSLAGGLITGEQYF.

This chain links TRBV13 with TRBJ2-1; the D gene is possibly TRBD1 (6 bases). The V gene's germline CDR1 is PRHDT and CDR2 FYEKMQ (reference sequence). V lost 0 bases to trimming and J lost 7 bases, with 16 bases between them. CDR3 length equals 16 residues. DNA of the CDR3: TGTGCCAGCAGCTTAGGAATGAGGGCAGGGGAAAATGAGCAGTTCTTC. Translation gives CASSLGMRAGENEQFF. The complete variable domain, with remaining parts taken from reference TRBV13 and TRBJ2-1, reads AAGVIQSPRHLIKEKRETATLKCYPIPRHDTVYWYQQGPGQDPQFLISFYEKMQSDKGSIPDRFSAQQFSDYHSELNMSSLELGDSALYFCASSLGMRAGENEQFFGPGTRLTVL.

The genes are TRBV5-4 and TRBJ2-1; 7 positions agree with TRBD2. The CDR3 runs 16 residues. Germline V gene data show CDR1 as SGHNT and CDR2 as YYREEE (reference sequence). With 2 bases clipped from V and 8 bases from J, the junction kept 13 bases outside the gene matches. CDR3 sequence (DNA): TGTGCCAGCAGCTTCCTGACTAGCACGATTTCCGATGAGCAGTTCTTC. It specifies CASSFLTSTISDEQFF.

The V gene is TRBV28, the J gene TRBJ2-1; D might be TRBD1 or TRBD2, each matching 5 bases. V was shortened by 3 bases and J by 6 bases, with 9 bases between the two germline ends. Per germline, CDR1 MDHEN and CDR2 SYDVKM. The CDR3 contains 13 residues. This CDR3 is CASSFGTGNEQFF. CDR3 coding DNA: TGTGCCAGCAGTTTCGGGACGGGCAATGAGCAGTTCTTC.

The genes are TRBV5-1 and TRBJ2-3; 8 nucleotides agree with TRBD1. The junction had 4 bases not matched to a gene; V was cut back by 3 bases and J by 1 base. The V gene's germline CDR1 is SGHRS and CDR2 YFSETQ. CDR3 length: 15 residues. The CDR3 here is CASSSPGQGTDTQYF. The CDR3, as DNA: TGCGCCAGCAGCTCTCCGGGACAGGGCACAGATACGCAGTATTTT.

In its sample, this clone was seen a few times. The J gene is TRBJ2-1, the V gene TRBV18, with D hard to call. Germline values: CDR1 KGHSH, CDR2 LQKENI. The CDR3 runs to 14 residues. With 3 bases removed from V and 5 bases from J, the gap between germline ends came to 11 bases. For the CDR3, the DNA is TGTGCCAGCTCACCCTCGACTCTGAACAATGAGCAGTTCTTC. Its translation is CASSPSTLNNEQFF.